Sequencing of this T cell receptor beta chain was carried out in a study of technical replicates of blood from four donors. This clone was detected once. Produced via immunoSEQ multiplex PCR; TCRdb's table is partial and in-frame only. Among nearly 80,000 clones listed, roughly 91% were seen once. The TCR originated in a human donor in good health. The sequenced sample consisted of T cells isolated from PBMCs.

In DNA form, the CDR3 reads TGTGCCAGCAGCTTCACAGGGGGACGGGAAAAACTGTTTTTT. Protein sequence: CASSFTGGREKLFF. The gene calls are TRBV7-6 and TRBJ1-4, with TRBD1 matching over 8 bases. Germline assignment: CDR1 SGHVS and CDR2 FNYEAQ. V lost 3 bases to trimming and J lost 8 bases; unmatched junction nucleotides: 5. The CDR3 extends over 14 amino acids.